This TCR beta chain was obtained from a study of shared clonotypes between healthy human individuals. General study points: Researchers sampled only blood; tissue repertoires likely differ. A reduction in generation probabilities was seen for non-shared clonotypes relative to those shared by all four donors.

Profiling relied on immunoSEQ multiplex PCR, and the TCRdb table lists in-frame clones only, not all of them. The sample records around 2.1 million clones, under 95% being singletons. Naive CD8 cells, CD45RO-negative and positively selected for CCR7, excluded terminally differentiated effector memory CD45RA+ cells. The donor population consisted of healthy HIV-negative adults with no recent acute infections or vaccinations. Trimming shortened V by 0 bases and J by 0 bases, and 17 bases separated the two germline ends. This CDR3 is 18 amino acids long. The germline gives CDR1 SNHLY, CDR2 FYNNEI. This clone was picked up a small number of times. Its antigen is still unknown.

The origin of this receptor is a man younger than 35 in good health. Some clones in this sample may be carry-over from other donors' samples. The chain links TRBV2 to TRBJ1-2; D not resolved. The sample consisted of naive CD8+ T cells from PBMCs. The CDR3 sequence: CASSEALVRRQTNYGYTF. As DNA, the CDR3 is TGTGCCAGCAGTGAAGCGCTCGTCAGGAGACAAACTAACTATGGCTACACCTTC.